A selection of T cell receptor beta chains follows, all from one sample in a study of T cells in Graves' hyperthyroidism and ophthalmopathy. Using its own MiXCR run on the multiplex PCR reads, TCRdb lists one record per CDR3 protein. Here the sample spans around 420,000 distinct CDR3 sequences, 15% to 18% being singletons. The sequenced sample consisted of blood. These receptors were obtained from a woman younger than 35 with Graves' hyperthyroidism. Both conserved end residues are part of each CDR3. The D gene is left open where the match is weak. Not every row has a clone size; where given, it reads once, few, many or a size class.

V gene	J gene	clone size	CDR3 length	D gene	CDR3 protein	CDR3 DNA
TRBV6-1	TRBJ2-1	many	16	TRBD2	CASSWTSGGPYNEQFF	TGTGCCAGCAGTTGGACTAGCGGGGGCCCCTACAATGAGCAGTTCTTC
TRBV9	TRBJ2-7	many	14	.	CASSVLDSSYEQYF	TGTGCCAGCAGCGTCCTGGACAGTTCCTACGAGCAGTACTTC
TRBV2	TRBJ1-1	many	13	.	CASSEQDGTEAFF	TGTGCCAGCAGTGAACAGGATGGCACTGAAGCTTTCTTT
TRBV13	TRBJ2-7	many	17	TRBD2	CASSSQREGGRYYEQYF	TGTGCCAGCAGCAGTCAACGGGAGGGCGGGAGATACTACGAGCAGTACTTC
TRBV27	TRBJ2-7	many	16	TRBD2	CASSSFHRDGGYEQYF	TGTGCCAGCAGTTCTTTCCACCGGGACGGGGGGTACGAGCAGTACTTC
TRBV19	TRBJ1-1	.	15	.	CASSIVGGVNTEAFF	TGTGCCAGTAGTATAGTGGGGGGCGTGAACACTGAAGCTTTCTTT
TRBV12-3/TRBV12-4	TRBJ2-5	many	15	TRBD2	CASSLGAAGGETQYF	TGTGCCAGCAGTTTAGGTGCGGCGGGGGGAGAGACCCAGTACTTC
TRBV6-1	TRBJ1-5	many	13	.	CASTWARGQPQHF	TGTGCCAGCACGTGGGCACGGGGTCAGCCCCAGCATTTT
TRBV5-1	TRBJ1-1	.	15	TRBD1	CASSFGRGLNTEAFF	TGCGCCAGCAGCTTTGGCAGGGGGCTGAACACTGAAGCTTTCTTT
TRBV15	TRBJ2-1	few	14	TRBD1	CATSRGGTGDEQFF	TGTGCCACCAGCAGGGGTGGGACAGGCGATGAGCAGTTCTTC
TRBV20-1	TRBJ2-1	many	16	TRBD2	CSARAGSLAGGVEQFF	TGCAGTGCTAGAGCGGGCTCACTAGCGGGAGGGGTGGAGCAGTTCTTC
TRBV5-1	TRBJ2-1	.	17	TRBD2	CASSLYLLAGGYNEQFF	TGCGCCAGCAGCTTGTACCTCCTAGCGGGGGGTTACAATGAGCAGTTCTTC
TRBV5-1	TRBJ2-7	.	15	.	CASSFGSGSSYEQYF	TGCGCCAGCAGCTTTGGAAGCGGAAGCTCCTACGAGCAGTACTTC
TRBV30	TRBJ2-6	many	18	.	CAWSLKTPGAGGANVLTF	TGTGCCTGGAGCCTAAAGACACCGGGAGCTGGAGGGGCCAACGTCCTGACTTTC
TRBV7-8	TRBJ2-3	many	13	.	CASWGGVRDTQYF	TGTGCCAGCTGGGGGGGCGTCCGAGATACGCAGTATTTT
TRBV2	TRBJ2-7	many	13	TRBD1	CASSGQGAGEQYF	TGTGCCAGCAGTGGACAGGGGGCCGGCGAGCAGTACTTC
TRBV19	TRBJ2-5	.	16	TRBD2	CASSGAGGRGEETQYF	TGTGCCAGTAGTGGGGCCGGCGGGCGGGGGGAAGAGACCCAGTACTTC
TRBV6-1	TRBJ2-7	many	14	.	CASSRTVSSYEQYF	TGTGCCAGCAGTCGGACAGTAAGCTCCTACGAGCAGTACTTC
TRBV20-1	TRBJ2-5	many	16	TRBD2	CSARGRLAGRGETQYF	TGCAGTGCTAGAGGAAGACTAGCGGGAAGGGGGGAGACCCAGTACTTC
TRBV18	TRBJ1-4	many	14	.	CASSQMTGREKLFF	TGTGCCAGCTCACAGATGACGGGAAGGGAAAAACTGTTTTTT
TRBV7-8	TRBJ1-1	many	13	.	CASNLFVFTEAFF	TGTGCCAGCAATCTTTTCGTCTTCACTGAAGCTTTCTTT
TRBV6-1	TRBJ2-7	many	16	TRBD1	CASSRQSVRTGDEQYF	TGTGCCAGCAGTCGTCAGAGTGTCCGGACAGGGGACGAGCAGTACTTC
TRBV19	TRBJ2-1	few	14	.	CASSKPSSNNEQFF	TGTGCCAGTAGTAAGCCTAGCAGCAACAATGAGCAGTTCTTC
TRBV18	TRBJ2-4	many	13	.	CASSPDETGIQYF	TGTGCCAGCTCACCGGATGAGACGGGCATTCAGTACTTC
TRBV27	TRBJ1-5	many	14	TRBD1	CASSFDRGTQPQHF	TGTGCCAGCAGTTTCGACAGGGGAACTCAGCCCCAGCATTTT
TRBV15	TRBJ2-5	.	14	.	CATSVASARETQYF	TGTGCCACCAGCGTAGCTAGCGCGAGAGAGACCCAGTACTTC
TRBV7-6	TRBJ1-1	.	14	TRBD1	CASSLGPGGTEAFF	TGTGCCAGCAGCTTAGGTCCAGGGGGGACTGAAGCTTTCTTT
TRBV12-3/TRBV12-4	TRBJ2-7	.	18	TRBD2	CASSRAGTSGSASYEQYF	TGCGCCAGCAGCCGAGCCGGGACTAGCGGGAGTGCCTCCTACGAGCAGTACTTC
TRBV20-1	TRBJ2-3	many	17	TRBD2	CSARSLAGGLGTDTQYF	TGCAGTGCTAGAAGCCTAGCGGGAGGGCTGGGCACAGATACGCAGTATTTT
TRBV3-1	TRBJ1-2	many	12	TRBD1	CASSQGDRLYTF	TGTGCCAGCAGCCAAGGGGACAGGCTCTACACCTTC
TRBV5-1	TRBJ2-2	few	16	TRBD2	CASSLVLAGNTGELFF	TGCGCCAGCAGCTTGGTTCTAGCGGGAAACACCGGGGAGCTGTTTTTT
TRBV12-3/TRBV12-4	TRBJ1-1	.	13	.	CASGTGTREKAFF	TGTGCCAGCGGAACCGGGACAAGGGAAAAAGCTTTCTTT
TRBV7-9	TRBJ1-2	many	15	TRBD1	CASSLAPGQGIGYTF	TGTGCCAGCAGCTTAGCGCCGGGACAGGGTATCGGCTACACCTTC
TRBV4-1	TRBJ1-6	few	15	TRBD1	CASSQVDRVNSPLHF	TGCGCCAGCAGCCAAGTCGACAGGGTTAATTCACCCCTCCACTTT
TRBV19	TRBJ1-4	.	14	.	CASSILQGAEKLFF	TGTGCCAGTAGTATATTACAGGGAGCCGAAAAACTGTTTTTT
TRBV6-2/TRBV6-3	TRBJ1-6	once	16	.	CASSYRDVSYNSPLHF	TGTGCCAGCAGTTACCGGGACGTCTCCTATAATTCACCCCTCCACTTT
TRBV12-3/TRBV12-4	TRBJ2-5	many	14	.	CASSRPETQETQYF	TGTGCCAGCAGTAGACCCGAGACACAAGAGACCCAGTACTTC
TRBV12-3/TRBV12-4	TRBJ1-2	many	14	TRBD1	CASRDRGDLYGYTF	TGTGCCAGCAGAGACAGGGGGGACTTGTATGGCTACACCTTC
TRBV20-1	TRBJ2-5	.	13	.	CSARTGYEETQYF	TGCAGTGCACGGACTGGTTATGAAGAGACCCAGTACTTC
TRBV12-3/TRBV12-4	TRBJ1-5	many	15	TRBD1	CASTGETGVGEPQHF	TGTGCCAGCACAGGAGAGACAGGGGTCGGGGAGCCCCAGCATTTT